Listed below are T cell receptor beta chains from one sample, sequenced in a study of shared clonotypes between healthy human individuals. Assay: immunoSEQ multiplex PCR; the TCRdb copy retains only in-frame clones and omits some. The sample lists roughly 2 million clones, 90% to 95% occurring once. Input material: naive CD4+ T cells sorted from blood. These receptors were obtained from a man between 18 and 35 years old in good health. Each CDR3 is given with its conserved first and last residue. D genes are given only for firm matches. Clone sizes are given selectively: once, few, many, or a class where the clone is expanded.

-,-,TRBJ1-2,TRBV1,TGCACCAGCAGCCAAGATCTTGCGGGGAGCTATGGCTACACCTTC,CTSSQDLAGSYGYTF
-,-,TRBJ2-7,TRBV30,TGTGCCTGGAGTCCCGTCGGGGCCTACGAGCAGTACTTC,CAWSPVGAYEQYF
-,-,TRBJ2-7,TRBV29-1,TGCAGCGTTGTCCAGCTTTACGAGCAGTACTTC,CSVVQLYEQYF
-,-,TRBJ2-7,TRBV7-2,TGTGCCAGCAGCTTAACCGGAGATCTCTTCATATCCTCCTACGAGCAGTACTTC,CASSLTGDLFISSYEQYF
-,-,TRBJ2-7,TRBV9,TGTGCCAGCAGCGTAGCTCTCGGAGGCTACGAGCAGTACTTC,CASSVALGGYEQYF
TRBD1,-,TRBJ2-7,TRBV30,TGTGCCTGGGGACAGGGCTCCTACGAGCAGTACTTC,CAWGQGSYEQYF
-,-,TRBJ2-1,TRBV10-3,TGTGCCATCAGTGCTGGACCGAGCTCCTACAATGAGCAGTTCTTC,CAISAGPSSYNEQFF
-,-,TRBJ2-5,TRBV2,TGTGCCAGCGAAAGGGACGCGCGTCAAGAGACCCAGTACTTC,CASERDARQETQYF
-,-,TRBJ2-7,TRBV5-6,TGTGCCAGCAGCTTGGGTCAGAAGTCCTACGAGCAGTACTTC,CASSLGQKSYEQYF
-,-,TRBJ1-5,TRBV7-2,TGTGCCAGCAGCCCGGACGGAGGGGTAGGTCAGCCCCAGCATTTT,CASSPDGGVGQPQHF
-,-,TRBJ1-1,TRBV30,TGTGCCTGGGGGCTTTTGGGGGCTGAAGCTTTCTTT,CAWGLLGAEAFF
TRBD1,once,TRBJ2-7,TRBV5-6,TGTGCCAGCAGCCGTAGGACAGGGAGTGGATTTGAGCAGTACTTC,CASSRRTGSGFEQYF
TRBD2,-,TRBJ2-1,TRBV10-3,TGTGCCATCAGTGTTCAGACTAGCGAAGAGTTCGATGAGCAGTTCTTC,CAISVQTSEEFDEQFF
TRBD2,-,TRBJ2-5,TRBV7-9,TGTGCCAGCAGCTCCCATAGCGGGGAGGAGACCCAGTACTTC,CASSSHSGEETQYF
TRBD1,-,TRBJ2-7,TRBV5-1,TGCGCCAGCAGCTTGGGGGGGACAGTTGACTCCTACGAGCAGTACTTC,CASSLGGTVDSYEQYF
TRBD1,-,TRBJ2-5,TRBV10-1,TGCGCCAGCAGCTCAGGGACAGCCCAAGAGACCCAGTACTTC,CASSSGTAQETQYF
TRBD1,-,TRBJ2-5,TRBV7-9,TGTGCCAGCAGCTTAGGCGACAGGGCCCACCAAGAGACCCAGTACTTC,CASSLGDRAHQETQYF
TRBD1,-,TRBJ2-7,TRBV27,TGTGCCAGCAGTTCACCCGGGACAGGGATCTACGAGCAGTACTTC,CASSSPGTGIYEQYF
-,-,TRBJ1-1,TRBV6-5,TGTGCCAGCAGTTTCGCTCGGGGGGTTAGCGCTGAAGCTTTCTTT,CASSFARGVSAEAFF
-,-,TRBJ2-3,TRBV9,TGTGCCAGCAGCGCCCAGAGCGGACAAGATACGCAGTATTTT,CASSAQSGQDTQYF
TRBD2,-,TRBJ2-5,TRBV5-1,TGCGCCAGCAGCTCCCCTAGCGGGAGTCAAGAGACCCAGTACTTC,CASSSPSGSQETQYF
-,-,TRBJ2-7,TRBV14,TGTGCCAGCAGCCAAGGAAGCCTGTCGACGGTGGGATACGAGCAGTACTTC,CASSQGSLSTVGYEQYF
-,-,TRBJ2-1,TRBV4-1,TGCGCCAGCAGCCACACTAAATACAATGAGCAGTTCTTC,CASSHTKYNEQFF
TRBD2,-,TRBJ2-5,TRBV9,TGTGCCAGCAGCGACCACAGCGGGGGCCCGGCGAGGACCCAGTACTTC,CASSDHSGGPARTQYF
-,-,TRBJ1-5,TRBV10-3,TGTGCCATCAGTACAAAAAGCAATCAGCCCCAGCATTTT,CAISTKSNQPQHF
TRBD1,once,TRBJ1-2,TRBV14,TGTGCCAGCAGCCCGGACAGGGGGAGTAACTATGGCTACACCTTC,CASSPDRGSNYGYTF
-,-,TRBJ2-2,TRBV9,TGTGCCAGCAGCCCGCTGGGGGGCAGGGAGCTGTTTTTT,CASSPLGGRELFF
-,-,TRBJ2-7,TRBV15,TGTGCCACCAGCAGAGATAAGTCGGGTAGCTACGAGCAGTACTTC,CATSRDKSGSYEQYF
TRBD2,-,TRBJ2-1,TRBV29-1,TGCAGCGTTGCCAGGACTAGCGGGATTGGTGTGTTCTTC,CSVARTSGIGVFF
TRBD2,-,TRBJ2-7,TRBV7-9,TGTGCCAGCAGCCTGCTGGGGAGGGCTTCATCCTACGAGCAGTACTTC,CASSLLGRASSYEQYF
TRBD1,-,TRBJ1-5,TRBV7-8,TGTGCCAGCAGCCCGGGGACAGGGGGCCCCGTTAGCAATCAGCCCCAGCATTTT,CASSPGTGGPVSNQPQHF
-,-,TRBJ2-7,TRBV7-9,TGTGCCAGCAGCTTAACTAGTGGCTACGAGCAGTACTTC,CASSLTSGYEQYF
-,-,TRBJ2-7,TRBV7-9,TGTGCCAGCAGCGACGGGAGTCACCACGAGCAGTACTTC,CASSDGSHHEQYF
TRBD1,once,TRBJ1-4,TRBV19,TGTGCCAGTAGTGCTCTGGGGACAGGGGCTAATGAAAAACTGTTTTTT,CASSALGTGANEKLFF
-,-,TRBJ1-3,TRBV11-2,TGTGCCAGCAGCTTAGTCGCGGCGGGGGCTGGAAACACCATATATTTT,CASSLVAAGAGNTIYF
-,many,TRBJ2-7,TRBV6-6,TGTGCCAGCAGGCGGGACGTTGAGAGCTCCTACGAGCAGTACTTC,CASRRDVESSYEQYF
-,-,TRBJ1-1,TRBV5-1,TGCGCCAGCAGCTTGGGTCAGCCGGGACACCGATTT,CASSLGQPGHRF
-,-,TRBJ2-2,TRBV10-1,TGCGCCAGCAGTGGCTCCGGAACCGGGGAGCTGTTTTTT,CASSGSGTGELFF
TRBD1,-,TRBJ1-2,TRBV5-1,TGCGCCAGCAAGGACAGGGTTAATGGCTACACCTTC,CASKDRVNGYTF
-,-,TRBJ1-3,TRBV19,TGTGCCAGTAACACAGGGCCTTGGTCTGGAAACACCATATATTTT,CASNTGPWSGNTIYF
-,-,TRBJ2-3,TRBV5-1,TGCGCCAGCAGGGACGGGGGCTCTAGCACAGATACGCAGTATTTT,CASRDGGSSTDTQYF
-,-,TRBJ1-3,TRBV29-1,TGCAGCGTTGTCGGGGTTGGTACTGGAAACACCATATATTTT,CSVVGVGTGNTIYF
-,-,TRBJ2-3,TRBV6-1,TGTGCCAGCAGTGAATCGCTAGCGACAAACACAGATACGCAGTATTTT,CASSESLATNTDTQYF
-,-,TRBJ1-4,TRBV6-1,TGTGCCAGCAGTGAAGCGAGGGAGAGTCCAAGGGAAAAACTGTTTTTT,CASSEARESPREKLFF
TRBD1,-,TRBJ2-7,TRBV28,TGTGCCAGCAGTTCAGAGGGACAGGGGGCCTACGAGCAGTACTTC,CASSSEGQGAYEQYF
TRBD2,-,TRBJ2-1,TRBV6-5,TGTGCCAGCAGTTACGAGAGCGGGGGGCATTACAATGAGCAGTTCTTC,CASSYESGGHYNEQFF
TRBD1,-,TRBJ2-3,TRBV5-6,TGTGCCAGCAGCTTAAACAGGGGCATAGATACGCAGTATTTT,CASSLNRGIDTQYF
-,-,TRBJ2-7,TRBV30,TGTGCCTGGATCCCCAGGGGTGCGTCCTACGAGCAGTACTTC,CAWIPRGASYEQYF
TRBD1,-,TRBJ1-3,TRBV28,TGTGCCAGCAGAGGCTGGGACAGGGGGATATATTTT,CASRGWDRGIYF
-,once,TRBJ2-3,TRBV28,TGTGCCAGCAGTCTCGGAGGAGGTAGGACAGATACGCAGTATTTT,CASSLGGGRTDTQYF
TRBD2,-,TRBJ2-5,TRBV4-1,TGCGCCAGCAGCCAAGAAATGGGCGGGGGGAAAATTAGAAGGGAGACCCAGTACTTC,CASSQEMGGGKIRRETQYF
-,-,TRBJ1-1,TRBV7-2,TGTGCCAGCAGCTTAGCGGGACTAATGAACACTGAAGCTTTCTTT,CASSLAGLMNTEAFF
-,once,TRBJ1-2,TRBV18,TGTGCCAGCTCACCTTCGCTCTACTATGGCTACACCTTC,CASSPSLYYGYTF
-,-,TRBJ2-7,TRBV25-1,TGTGCCAGCAGTGTAAGCGGTAACGGAAGAACCTACGAGCAGTACTTC,CASSVSGNGRTYEQYF
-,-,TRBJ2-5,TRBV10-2,TGCGCCAGCAGTGACGTCCCCCCGGCAGGGATATCTTGGTACCAAGAGACCCAGTACTTC,CASSDVPPAGISWYQETQYF
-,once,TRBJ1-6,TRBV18,TGTGCCAGCTCACCACGAGGTGATTATAATTCACCCCTCCACTTT,CASSPRGDYNSPLHF
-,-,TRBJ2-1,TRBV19,TGTGCCAGTAGTATTTCCTTGACTAGTTCAATCACCAATGAGCAGTTCTTC,CASSISLTSSITNEQFF
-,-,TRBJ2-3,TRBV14,TGTGCCAGCAGCCATGGACATACGCAGTATTTT,CASSHGHTQYF
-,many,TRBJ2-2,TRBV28,TGTGCCAGCAGTTATCCAGGGGCAACAGGCGGGGAGCTGTTTTTT,CASSYPGATGGELFF
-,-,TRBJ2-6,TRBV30,TGTGCCTGGAGGGAGGGTGGGGCCAACGTCCTGACTTTC,CAWREGGANVLTF